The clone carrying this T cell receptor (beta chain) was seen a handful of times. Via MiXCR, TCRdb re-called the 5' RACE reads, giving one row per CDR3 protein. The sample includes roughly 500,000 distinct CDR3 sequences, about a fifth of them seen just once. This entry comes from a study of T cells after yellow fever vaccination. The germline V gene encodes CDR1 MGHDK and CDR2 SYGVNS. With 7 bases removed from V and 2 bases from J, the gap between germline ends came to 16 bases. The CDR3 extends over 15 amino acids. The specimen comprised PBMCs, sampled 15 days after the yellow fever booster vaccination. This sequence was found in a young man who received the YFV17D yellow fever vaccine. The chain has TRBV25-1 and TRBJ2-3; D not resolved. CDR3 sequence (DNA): TGTGCCAGCACCGAAGGCAGCCTTCTCACAGATACGCAGTATTTT. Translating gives CASTEGSLLTDTQYF.